This T cell receptor (beta chain) was found in a study of cytomegalovirus exposure and HLA in healthy donors. Study-wide points: Three of the chains that were CMV-associated were confirmed in vitro to be specific for CMV antigens. The study assumed roughly uniform donor sequencing depth for presence/absence analyses. The authors listed around 150 TCR beta chains as cytomegalovirus-associated.

In the PCR, 60 Vbeta and 13 Jbeta primers were used. The table came from immunoSEQ multiplex PCR; TCRdb's copy has only in-frame clones and leaves some out. The data show 180,000 or so clones, roughly 80% seen once. A note on this clone: Antigen: not known.

CDR1 is MDHEN, CDR2 SYDVKM, per germline. The CDR3 length is 14 residues. This TCR derives from a woman between 45 and 65 years old in good health and CMV-seropositive. This chain links TRBV28 with TRBJ2-5; TRBD2 is a possible D gene (6 bases). TRBJ2-7 explains the end of the DNA better; the J call may be wrong. The sequenced material came from PBMCs. CDR3 DNA: TGTGCCAGCAGCTCCCCGGTAGGAGGGTACGAGCAGTACTTC. It encodes CASSSPVGGYEQYF.